This TCR beta chain is from a study of cytomegalovirus exposure and HLA in healthy donors. About the study: In an earlier analysis, around 120 million unique TCR beta sequences were found from approximately 170 million T cells. Among the roughly 370 genotyped donors, approximately 81% were placed in the Caucasian-associated ancestry cluster.

The PCR used 60 Vbeta and 13 Jbeta primers. Clones were sequenced by immunoSEQ multiplex PCR, and TCRdb holds only the in-frame ones, with some missing. Here the sample spans more than 55,000 clones, 83% being singletons. Notes on the study in general: When a later analysis compared HLA-associated TCR beta chains with equally common others, the HLA-associated chains turned out to be more clonally expanded and to have lower generation probabilities. The investigators catalogued 164 TCR beta chains as cytomegalovirus-associated.

With respect to this clone: The antigen remains unidentified.

J was trimmed by 0 bases and V by 5 bases; bases with no gene match: 7. CDR1 SGHVS and CDR2 FQNEAQ come from the germline V gene. CDR3 length: 17 residues. The sample consisted of PBMCs. This clonotype was obtained from a man aged 25 to 40 in good health and CMV-seronegative. V gene TRBV7-8 combines with J gene TRBJ1-3; 10 positions match TRBD1. This chain's CDR3 is CASSTGQGTHSGNTIYF. The CDR3 nucleotides read TGTGCCAGCAGCACGGGACAGGGGACCCACTCTGGAAACACCATATATTTT.